The present TCR beta chain was sequenced within a study of T cell responses to AZD1222 COVID-19 vaccine. The study's findings and limits: Spike-specific TCR breadth and depth grew following two AZD1222 doses. After the peak T cell response, and only then, were repertoires sampled.

Of note for this clone: Its specificity is unknown.

The germline V gene encodes CDR1 SGHTA and CDR2 FQGNSA. The V segment lost 5 bases and the J segment 0 bases; nucleotides outside the gene matches: 15. The CDR3 length is 18 residues. TCRdb's copy holds only in-frame clones and misses some; the assay was immunoSEQ multiplex PCR. The table lists around 140,000 clones, more than 80% of them singletons. The chain is built from TRBV7-2 and TRBJ1-1; the match to TRBD1 covers 7 bases. Material: peripheral blood, obtained on day 0 of AZD1222 vaccination. The receptor was isolated from an adult in good health. This chain's CDR3 is CASSPRGGRGPMNTEAFF. Here the CDR3 DNA reads TGTGCCAGCAGCCCCAGGGGGGGCAGGGGTCCAATGAACACTGAAGCTTTCTTT.